Following are 14 T cell receptor beta chains from one sample sequenced in a study of CD8 T cells in Susac syndrome. cDNA came from around 0.5 to 1 ug RNA primed by random hexamers. TCRdb processed the immunoSEQ multiplex PCR reads anew with MiXCR; each CDR3 protein has one entry. The data show 180,000 or so distinct CDR3 sequences, roughly 94% seen once. Sequencing was done on a sample of CD4+ T cells from PBMCs. Receptor source: a human donor with Susac syndrome.

The rearrangement links TRBV20-1 to TRBJ2-3; no clear D. The CDR3 consists of 15 residues. Germline CDR1 and CDR2: DFQATT and SNEGSKA (reference sequence). V lost 3 bases to trimming and J lost 0 bases, with 13 bases between them. The CDR3 protein is CSASARLGSTDTQYF. The CDR3 region has the DNA TGCAGTGCTAGTGCTAGGTTAGGGAGCACAGATACGCAGTATTTT.

This clonotype came up a few times. V is TRBV2 and J is TRBJ2-3; no clear D. Germline loops: CDR1 SNHLY, CDR2 FYNNEI. The germline V and J ends were trimmed by 4 bases and 0 bases, with 2 bases remaining between them. The CDR3 runs 12 residues. CDR3 sequence: CASSGSTDTQYF. CDR3 DNA sequence: TGTGCCAGCAGTGGGAGCACAGATACGCAGTATTTT.

This clonotype has only one observation. V is TRBV7-9 and J is TRBJ2-2; 9 nucleotides align to TRBD1. The germline gives CDR1 SEHNR, CDR2 FQNEAQ (reference sequence). V trimming: 2 bases; J trimming: 3 bases; junction bases outside the gene matches: 1. This CDR3 contains 15 residues. The CDR3 here is CASSLNRGHTGELFF. The CDR3 region has the DNA TGTGCCAGCAGCTTAAACAGGGGGCACACCGGGGAGCTGTTTTTT.

This clonotype has only one observation. CDR3 region: CASTHRKTGGSQDGTPLHF. CDR3 in DNA: TGTGCCAGCACCCACAGGAAGACAGGGGGCTCGCAGGACGGGACACCCCTCCACTTT. The chain carries TRBV2 and TRBJ1-6, with TRBD1 matching over 10 bases. The V gene's germline CDR1 is SNHLY and CDR2 FYNNEI. The CDR3 runs to 19 residues. V gave up 7 bases and J gave up 11 bases; unmatched junction bases: 23.

The rearrangement uses TRBV12-3 or TRBV12-4 and TRBJ1-2, with a tentative D call TRBD1 (5 bases). The CDR3 consists of 13 residues. The V end lost 5 bases, the J end lost 8 bases, and 15 bases lay between the germline ends. CDR3 region: CASSPDSFGGYTF. In DNA form, the CDR3 reads TGTGCCAGCAGTCCAGACAGCTTTGGAGGCTACACCTTC.

The chain recombines TRBV7-9 with TRBJ2-1, with D unresolved. Germline V gene sequence: CDR1 SEHNR, CDR2 FQNEAQ (reference sequence). The CDR3 runs 16 residues. With 0 bases removed from V and 0 bases from J, the gap between germline ends came to 9 bases. The CDR3: CASSLAGGGSYNEQFF. Here the CDR3 DNA reads TGTGCCAGCAGCTTAGCCGGCGGTGGCTCCTACAATGAGCAGTTCTTC.

The rearrangement joins TRBV28 to TRBJ2-5, with unresolved D. The CDR3 spans 11 residues. CDR1 and CDR2 from the germline V gene are MDHEN and SYDVKM. The V end lost 4 bases, the J end lost 4 bases, and 4 bases lay between the germline ends. CDR3 coding DNA: TGTGCCAGCAGTTCCCGAGAGACCCAGTACTTC. Translating gives CASSSRETQYF.

The chain joins TRBV6-6 to TRBJ1-5, with D unclear. The CDR3 runs 13 residues. The germline gives CDR1 MNHNY, CDR2 SVGAGI (reference sequence). Trimming took off 4 bases at V and 6 bases at J, with 10 bases between the two ends. DNA for the CDR3: TGTGCCAGCAGTTCTACCGGTTTTCAGCCCCAGCATTTT. This translates into CASSSTGFQPQHF.

V and J are TRBV5-4 and TRBJ1-2; D uncertain. The CDR3 loop spans 15 amino acids. The germline V gene has CDR1 SGHNT and CDR2 YYREEE (reference sequence). Trimming took off 4 bases at V and 5 bases at J, with 18 bases between the two ends. CDR3: CASSHLRGGKYGYTF. CDR3 nucleotides: TGTGCCAGCAGCCACCTGCGGGGAGGCAAGTATGGCTACACCTTC.

The genes are TRBV5-1 and TRBJ1-1; D possibly corresponds to TRBD1 (5 bases). The CDR3 is 14 residues long. V gave up 7 bases and J gave up 0 bases, with 13 bases separating them. Germline V gene lookup returns CDR1 SGHRS and CDR2 YFSETQ. CDR3 protein: CASHSGTLNTEAFF. The CDR3 DNA follows: TGCGCCAGCCACTCAGGGACGCTGAACACTGAAGCTTTCTTT.

The rearrangement uses TRBV12-3 or TRBV12-4 and TRBJ2-7; no clear D. The CDR3 consists of 14 residues. The ends were cut back, 6 bases at V and 1 base at J, with 13 bases in the middle. The CDR3 DNA follows: TGTGCCAGCAGCCTCAACACAGTGTCCTACGAGCAGTACTTC. It translates to CASSLNTVSYEQYF.

The V call is TRBV20-1, the J call TRBJ2-1; TRBD2 matches at 8 bases. There are 14 residues in the CDR3. The germline CDR1 and CDR2 sequences are DFQATT and SNEGSKA (reference sequence). Unmatched junction bases numbered 10, after V lost 6 bases and J lost 6 bases. The CDR3 DNA sequence: TGCAGTGCAACCGGGACGCGGGGGGTCAATGAGCAGTTCTTC. Residues: CSATGTRGVNEQFF.

This clonotype was picked up one time. The chain carries TRBV5-1 and TRBJ1-5; D gene unclear. V gave up 4 bases and J gave up 0 bases, with 11 bases separating them. The CDR3 extends over 15 amino acids. Germline V CDR1 and CDR2: SGHRS, YFSETQ. The CDR3 DNA sequence: TGCGCCAGCAGCAAGGACGGTAATAGCAATCAGCCCCAGCATTTT. This encodes CASSKDGNSNQPQHF.

In its sample, this clonotype was seen once. CDR3 sequence: CASSLVSAAGVAKNIQYF. The CDR3 DNA is TGTGCCAGCAGCTTAGTGTCCGCGGCGGGGGTAGCCAAAAACATTCAGTACTTC. The chain uses TRBV7-9 and TRBJ2-4, with 7 bases lining up with TRBD2. The germline gives CDR1 SEHNR, CDR2 FQNEAQ (reference sequence). The V gene end was trimmed by 1 base and the J gene end by 0 bases; junction bases not matched to a gene: 9. This CDR3 spans 18 amino acids.